These 12 T cell receptor beta chains share one sample of origin, sequenced in a study of cytomegalovirus exposure and HLA in healthy donors. Primers: 60 Vbeta forward and 13 Jbeta reverse. TCRdb's copy holds only in-frame clones and misses some; the assay was immunoSEQ multiplex PCR. Of around 90,000 clones in the sample, around 67% were seen once. Sequencing was performed on PBMCs. The receptor source for this set is a human donor in good health.

The chain employs TRBV13 and TRBJ2-7; 9 bases align to TRBD1. The CDR3 has 14 residues. J was trimmed by 2 bases and V by 5 bases; bases with no gene match: 4. Germline CDR1 PRHDT, CDR2 FYEKMQ (reference sequence). As DNA, the CDR3 is TGTGCCAGCAGCCGGACAGGGGACACCTACGAGCAGTACTTC. Protein sequence: CASSRTGDTYEQYF.

Only one count was recorded for this clone. Other DNA sequences in this sample translate to the same CDR3. V and J are TRBV11-3 and TRBJ2-7; no firm D call. V was cut by 2 bases and J by 2 bases, with 10 bases left in between. The germline V gene encodes CDR1 SGHNT and CDR2 YENEEA. The CDR3 consists of 14 residues. The CDR3 region is CASSLQSPAYEQYF. Written as DNA, the CDR3 is TGTGCCAGCAGCTTACAGTCACCCGCCTACGAGCAGTACTTC.

This clone occurred a few times. The chain links TRBV7-6 to TRBJ2-5, with D uncertain. The J call is uncertain, as TRBJ2-7 better fits the DNA end. Germline CDR1 is SGHVS and CDR2 is FNYEAQ. The CDR3 sequence is 13 residues long. CDR3: CASSSGPNYEQYF. DNA for the CDR3: TGTGCCAGCAGCTCTGGCCCAAACTACGAGCAGTACTTC.

This chain uses TRBV6-5 with TRBJ1-1; D perhaps matches TRBD1 (5 bases). The CDR3 contains 14 residues. Trimming stripped 2 bases from V and 3 bases from J, with 10 bases between. CDR1 is MNHEY and CDR2 is SVGAGI in the germline V gene. The CDR3 sequence: CASSYGQGYTEAFF. CDR3 sequence (DNA): TGTGCCAGCAGTTACGGGCAGGGTTACACTGAAGCTTTCTTT.

The chain joins TRBV5-1 to TRBJ1-1; D might be TRBD1 (5 bases). Deletions cut 1 base from V and 0 bases from J, with 7 bases between. The germline V gene encodes CDR1 SGHRS and CDR2 YFSETQ. CDR3 length: 14 amino acids. This CDR3 is CASSLSRVNTEAFF. As DNA, the CDR3 is TGCGCCAGCAGCTTGTCCAGGGTGAACACTGAAGCTTTCTTT. The full variable domain, completed using reference TRBV5-1 and TRBJ1-1, is KAGVTQTPRYLIKTRGQQVTLSCSPISGHRSVSWYQQTPGQGLQFLFEYFSETQRNKGNFPGRFSGRQFSNSRSEMNVSTLELGDSALYLCASSLSRVNTEAFFGQGTRLTVV.

The J gene is TRBJ2-7, the V gene TRBV11-2, with D possibly matching TRBD1 (6 bases). The germline gives CDR1 SGHAT, CDR2 FQNNGV. This CDR3 contains 15 residues. Trimming removed 5 bases at V and 3 bases at J, with 17 bases between. CDR3 DNA: TGTGCCAGCAGCCGACTCACAGGGAGTAACTACGAGCAGTACTTC. It specifies CASSRLTGSNYEQYF. Full variable domain (rest looked up from reference TRBV11-2 and TRBJ2-7): EAGVAQSPRYKIIEKRQSVAFWCNPISGHATLYWYQQILGQGPKLLIQFQNNGVVDDSQLPKDRFSAERLKGVDSTLKIQPAKLEDSAVYLCASSRLTGSNYEQYFGPGTRLTVT.

This clone was seen a few times. The chain combines TRBV14 with TRBJ1-2, with TRBD1 matching over 8 bases. CDR3 length: 12 amino acids. Looked up from germline, CDR1 is SGHDN and CDR2 is FVKESK. V lost 8 bases to trimming and J lost 5 bases; unmatched junction nucleotides: 4. The CDR3 bases are TGTGCCAGCGCCCGACAGGGGTATGGCTACACCTTC. Translated, it gives CASARQGYGYTF.

The chain recombines TRBV7-3 with TRBJ2-3; 11 nucleotides agree with TRBD1. V shed 5 bases, J shed 4 bases, and the junction held 8 bases outside the gene matches. CDR1 is SGHTA, CDR2 FQGTGA, per germline. The CDR3 runs 16 residues. The CDR3 here is CASSPMGQGGADTQYF. The DNA of the CDR3 is TGTGCCAGCAGCCCTATGGGACAGGGGGGGGCAGATACGCAGTATTTT.

This clone was seen a few times. CDR3 in DNA: TGTGCCAGCAGTGAAGAGGTGGGAGGTGAAAAACTGTTTTTT. It encodes CASSEEVGGEKLFF. This rearrangement joins TRBV2 to TRBJ1-4; no firm D call. The germline V gene has CDR1 SNHLY and CDR2 FYNNEI. This CDR3 region has 14 residues. V lost 1 base to trimming and J lost 7 bases, with 10 bases between them.

This clone showed up just once. The chain carries TRBV5-1 and TRBJ1-1, with 8 bases matching TRBD1. V shed 1 base, J shed 3 bases, and the junction held 2 bases outside the gene matches. The V gene's germline CDR1 is SGHRS and CDR2 YFSETQ. This CDR3 has 14 residues. The DNA of the CDR3 is TGCGCCAGCAGCTTGTCGGACAGGGACACTGAAGCTTTCTTT. Translation: CASSLSDRDTEAFF.

This chain links TRBV9 with TRBJ2-2; tentatively, D is TRBD2 (7 bases). The germline CDR1 and CDR2 sequences are SGDLS and YYNGEE. There are 16 residues in the CDR3. Trimming removed 2 bases at V and 2 bases at J, with 13 bases between. CDR3 sequence reads: CASSVGGGPNTGELFF. The CDR3 DNA is TGTGCCAGCAGCGTCGGCGGGGGCCCTAACACCGGGGAGCTGTTTTTT.

The chain employs TRBV30 and TRBJ2-3; 8 bases map to TRBD2. Germline V CDR1 and CDR2: GTSNPN, SVGIG (reference sequence). The J segment lost 1 base and the V segment lost 2 bases, leaving 20 bases of the junction unmatched. The CDR3 contains 20 residues. CDR3 loop: CAWSPRKGTRFYGRTDTQYF. CDR3 in DNA: TGTGCCTGGAGTCCGAGGAAAGGGACTAGGTTTTACGGCCGCACAGATACGCAGTATTTT. The full variable domain, in which reference TRBV30 and TRBJ2-3 provide the parts outside the CDR3, is SQTIHQWPATLVQPVGSPLSLECTVEGTSNPNLYWYRQAAGRGLQLLFYSVGIGQISSEVPQNLSASRPQDRQFILSSKKLLLSDSGFYLCAWSPRKGTRFYGRTDTQYFGPGTRLTVL.